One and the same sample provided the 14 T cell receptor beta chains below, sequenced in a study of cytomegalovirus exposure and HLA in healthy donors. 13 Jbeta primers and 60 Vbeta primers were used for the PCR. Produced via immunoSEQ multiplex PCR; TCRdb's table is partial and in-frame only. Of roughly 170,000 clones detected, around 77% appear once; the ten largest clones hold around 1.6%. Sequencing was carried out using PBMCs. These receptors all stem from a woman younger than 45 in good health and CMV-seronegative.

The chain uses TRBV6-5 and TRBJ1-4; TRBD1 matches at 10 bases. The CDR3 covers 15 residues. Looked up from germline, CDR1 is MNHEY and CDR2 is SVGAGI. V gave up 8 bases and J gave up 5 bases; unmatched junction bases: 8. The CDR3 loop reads CASQDRGDVNEKLFF. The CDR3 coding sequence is TGTGCCAGCCAGGACAGGGGGGATGTAAATGAAAAACTGTTTTTT.

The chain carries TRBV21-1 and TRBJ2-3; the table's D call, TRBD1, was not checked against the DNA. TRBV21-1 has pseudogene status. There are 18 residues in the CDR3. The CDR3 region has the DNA TGTGCCAGCAGCAAAATAGTCTCAGGGCGTATCGAAACAGATACGCAGTATTTT. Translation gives CASSKIVSGRIETDTQYF.

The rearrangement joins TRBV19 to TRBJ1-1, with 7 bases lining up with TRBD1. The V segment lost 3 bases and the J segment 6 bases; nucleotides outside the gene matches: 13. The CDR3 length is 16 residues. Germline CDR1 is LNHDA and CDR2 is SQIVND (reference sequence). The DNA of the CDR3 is TGTGCCAGTAGTATGATGGGTGGCAGGGGGTCTGCTGAAGCTTTCTTT. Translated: CASSMMGGRGSAEAFF.

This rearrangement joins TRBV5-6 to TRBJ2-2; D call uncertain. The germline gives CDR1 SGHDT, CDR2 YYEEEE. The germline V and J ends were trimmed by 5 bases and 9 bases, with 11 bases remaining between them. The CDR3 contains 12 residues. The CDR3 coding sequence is TGTGCCAGCAGTTCAGACTTTAGGGAGCTGTTTTTT. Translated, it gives CASSSDFRELFF.

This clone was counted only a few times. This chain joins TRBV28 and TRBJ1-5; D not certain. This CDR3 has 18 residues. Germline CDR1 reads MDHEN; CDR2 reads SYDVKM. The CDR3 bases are TGTGAGGGCCCGAGTCAGTGCCATTTCGGGAACAGCAATCAGCCCCAGCATTTT. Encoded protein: CEGPSQCHFGNSNQPQHF.

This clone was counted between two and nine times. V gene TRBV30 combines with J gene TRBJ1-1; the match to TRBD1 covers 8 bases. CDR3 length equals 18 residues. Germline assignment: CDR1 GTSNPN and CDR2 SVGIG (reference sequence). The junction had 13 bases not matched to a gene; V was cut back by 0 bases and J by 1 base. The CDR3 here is CAWSVFRQGSFQNTEAFF. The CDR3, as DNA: TGTGCCTGGAGTGTATTCAGACAGGGGAGTTTTCAGAACACTGAAGCTTTCTTT.

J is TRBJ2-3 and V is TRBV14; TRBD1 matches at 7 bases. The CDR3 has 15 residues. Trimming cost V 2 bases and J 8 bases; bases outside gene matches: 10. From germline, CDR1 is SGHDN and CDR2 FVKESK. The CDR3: CASSQLTRTGLTQYF. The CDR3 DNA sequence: TGTGCCAGCAGCCAATTAACCCGGACAGGCCTTACGCAGTATTTT.

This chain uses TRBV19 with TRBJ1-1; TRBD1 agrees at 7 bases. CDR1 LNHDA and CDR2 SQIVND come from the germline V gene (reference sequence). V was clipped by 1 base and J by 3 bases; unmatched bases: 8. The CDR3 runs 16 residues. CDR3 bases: TGTGCCAGTAGTATAGGTTCAGCCCAGGGGGACACTGAAGCTTTCTTT. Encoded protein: CASSIGSAQGDTEAFF.

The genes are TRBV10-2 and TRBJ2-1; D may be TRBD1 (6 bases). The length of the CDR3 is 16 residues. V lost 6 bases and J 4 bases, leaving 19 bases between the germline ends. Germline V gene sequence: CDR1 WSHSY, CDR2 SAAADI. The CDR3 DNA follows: TGCGCCAGCAGACCCCCTACCCCCGACAGGTACAATGAGCAGTTCTTC. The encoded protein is CASRPPTPDRYNEQFF.

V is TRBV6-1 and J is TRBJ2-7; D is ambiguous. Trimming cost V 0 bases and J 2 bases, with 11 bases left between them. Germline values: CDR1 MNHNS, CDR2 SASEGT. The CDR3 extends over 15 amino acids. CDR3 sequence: CASSEAGVTPYEQYF. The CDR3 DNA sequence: TGTGCCAGCAGTGAAGCGGGCGTAACCCCCTACGAGCAGTACTTC.

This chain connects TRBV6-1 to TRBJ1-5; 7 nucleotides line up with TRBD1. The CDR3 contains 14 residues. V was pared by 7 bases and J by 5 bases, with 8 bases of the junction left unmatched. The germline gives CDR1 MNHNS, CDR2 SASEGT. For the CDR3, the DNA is TGTGCCAGCAACCAGGACAGGTTGGATCAGCCCCAGCATTTT. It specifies CASNQDRLDQPQHF.

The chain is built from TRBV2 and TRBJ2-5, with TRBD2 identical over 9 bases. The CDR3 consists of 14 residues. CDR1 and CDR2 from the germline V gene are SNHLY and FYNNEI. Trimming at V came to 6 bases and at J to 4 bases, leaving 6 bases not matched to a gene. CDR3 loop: CASRPGLALETQYF. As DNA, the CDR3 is TGTGCCAGCAGGCCGGGACTAGCCCTAGAGACCCAGTACTTC.

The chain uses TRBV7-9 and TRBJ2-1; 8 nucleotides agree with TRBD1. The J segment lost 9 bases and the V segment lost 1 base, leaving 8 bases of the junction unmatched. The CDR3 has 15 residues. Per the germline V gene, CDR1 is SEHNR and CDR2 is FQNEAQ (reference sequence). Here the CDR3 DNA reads TGTGCCAGCAGCTTAGGGGAGACAGGGGTAGGTGAGCAGTTCTTC. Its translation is CASSLGETGVGEQFF.

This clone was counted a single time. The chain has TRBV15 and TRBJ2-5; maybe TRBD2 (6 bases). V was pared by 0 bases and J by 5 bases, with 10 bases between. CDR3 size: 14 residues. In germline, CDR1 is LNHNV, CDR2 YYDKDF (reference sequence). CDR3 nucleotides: TGTGCCACCAGCAGAGAGGGGGGTTCGGAGACCCAGTACTTC. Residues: CATSREGGSETQYF.